This TCR beta chain is from a study of T cell repertoires in cytomegalovirus infection (dated by TCRdb to 2018 to 2020). Broadly, across the study: Peptide stimulations targeted recently identified HLA-C-restricted CMV epitopes, whose presentation resists viral immunomodulation, together with well-studied HLA-B-restricted epitopes. The HLA type of each donor mattered for the analysis, because public TCR beta signatures pointed to carriage of CMV infection along with the matching HLA type.

The label giving this sample's treatment or condition can be read as: in vitro stimulation with specific CMV peptide epitopes to enrich CMV-specific T cells. Worth noting for this clonotype: Its target antigen remains unknown. One base away there is no much larger clone; base qualities are not given.

Instrument used: Illumina HiSeq 1500. TCRdb cleaned the public reads at Q25 with fastp, built clones with MiXCR and kept in-frame beta chains. When rows share a CDR3 protein, they turn into one entry using the most common DNA and genes. The sample records hundreds of thousands of distinct CDR3 sequences, around 32% of which are singletons. The ten largest account for about an eighth of the sample. What the work shows at the level of the full study, not this receptor alone: In both this cohort and an independent cohort of 352 donors, the cumulative frequency of public TCR beta family members distinguished carriers of CMV infection plus the relevant HLA type. The ex vivo response was dominated by HLA-C-restricted CMV-specific TCR beta clonotypes, which also provided the single most frequent clonotype in two of eight donors.

The CDR3 starts with the cysteine, ends with the phenylalanine, and has 17 residues. The retained sequence is limited to the CDR3, 51 bases, with the frame set at the first base. V ends up 4 bases short and J 3 bases short, with an unmatched junction base count of 13. From a lookup of the germline V gene, CDR1 and CDR2 are MGHRA and YSYEKL. The clonotype comes from a human donor in good health (CMV status not recorded). Some clones in this sample may be carry-over from other donors' samples. Source: cultured CD8+ T cells from PBMCs, taken from culture after CMV antigen stimulation. This chain is built from TRBV4-1 and TRBJ1-2; the central 8 bases match TRBD1. The base sequence is TGCGCCAGCAGCCTTGGACAGGGTGTCACCGTAGACTATGGCTACACCTTC. Translated, this is CASSLGQGVTVDYGYTF.